Listed below are T cell receptor beta chains from one sample, sequenced in a study of blood T cell repertoires in COVID-19. Sequenced by immunoSEQ multiplex PCR; TCRdb stores in-frame clones only, minus some. The data hold a few hundred thousand clones, with 87% observed a single time. The sequenced sample was peripheral blood. The source of these receptors is a man in his sixties who had recovered from COVID-19. CDR3s leave out the opening cysteine and the closing phenylalanine or tryptophan.

TRBV6-5,TRBJ2-1,ASNQGVNYNEQF
TRBV5-1,TRBJ2-2,ASKEANTGELF
TRBV2,TRBJ2-5,ASSDPSGGQETQY
TRBV7-9,TRBJ2-5,ASNTPQETQY
TRBV5-4,TRBJ2-2,ASSRPGHRNTGELF
TRBV5-5,TRBJ2-1,ASSAAGTMAKSSSYNEQF
TRBV18,TRBJ2-7,ASSPPGTAYEQY
TRBV9,TRBJ1-1,ASSSSQGTEAF
TRBV7-3,TRBJ2-7,ATKEVPYEQY
TRBV2,TRBJ2-1,ASDRQGSYNEQF
TRBV5-4,TRBJ2-7,ASSLEGTSYEQY
TRBV5-4,TRBJ1-4,ASSLQGTTNEKLF
TRBV27,TRBJ1-2,ASSFLRGAGGYT
TRBV29-1,TRBJ2-7,SDLRVTGSYYEQY
TRBV7-8,TRBJ1-1,ASSYRDGAGTEAF
TRBV5-1,TRBJ2-2,ASSPLPGQKPSNTGELF
TRBV7-3,TRBJ2-3,ASSKAGGSTDTQY
TRBV6-4,TRBJ1-2,ASSTPGQEGYGYT
TRBV19,TRBJ1-1,ASKTILNTEAF
TRBV7-2,TRBJ2-7,ASSLDSGGSYEQY
TRBV5-1,TRBJ2-1,ASSLESGSYNEQF
TRBV25-1,TRBJ1-1,ASRIGVSSEAF
TRBV19,TRBJ2-2,ASKELAGALGELF
TRBV28,TRBJ2-1,ASNQQHNEQF
TRBV11-2,TRBJ2-5,ASSIRWATQY
TRBV28,TRBJ2-1,ASSRLQEIYNEQF
TRBV30,TRBJ1-2,AWSVKTVIYGYT
TRBV11-2,TRBJ2-4,ASSPGGTTRPN
TRBV5-1,TRBJ1-2,ASSTPGQGYGYT
TRBV12-3/TRBV12-4,TRBJ2-3,ASSTHSTDTQY
TRBV6-1,TRBJ2-3,ASSAGTSGIASTDTQY
TRBV19,TRBJ2-7,ASSMRDADHYEQY
TRBV7-3,TRBJ1-1,ASSFGANTEAF
TRBV20-1,TRBJ2-1,SAAQNNEQF